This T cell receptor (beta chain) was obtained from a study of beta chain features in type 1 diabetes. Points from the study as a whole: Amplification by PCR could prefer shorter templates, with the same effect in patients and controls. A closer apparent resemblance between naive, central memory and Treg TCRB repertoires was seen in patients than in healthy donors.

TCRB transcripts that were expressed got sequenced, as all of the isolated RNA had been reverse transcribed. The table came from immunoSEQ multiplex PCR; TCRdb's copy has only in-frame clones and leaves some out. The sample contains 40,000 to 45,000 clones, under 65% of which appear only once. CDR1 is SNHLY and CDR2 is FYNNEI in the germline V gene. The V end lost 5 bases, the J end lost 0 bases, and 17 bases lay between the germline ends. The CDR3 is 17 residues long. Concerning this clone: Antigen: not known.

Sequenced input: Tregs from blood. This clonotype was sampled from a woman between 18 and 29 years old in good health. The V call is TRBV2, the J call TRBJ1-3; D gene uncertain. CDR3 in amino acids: CASSPLNQAFSGNTIYF. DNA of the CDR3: TGTGCCAGCAGTCCCTTGAACCAGGCGTTCTCTGGAAACACCATATATTTT.